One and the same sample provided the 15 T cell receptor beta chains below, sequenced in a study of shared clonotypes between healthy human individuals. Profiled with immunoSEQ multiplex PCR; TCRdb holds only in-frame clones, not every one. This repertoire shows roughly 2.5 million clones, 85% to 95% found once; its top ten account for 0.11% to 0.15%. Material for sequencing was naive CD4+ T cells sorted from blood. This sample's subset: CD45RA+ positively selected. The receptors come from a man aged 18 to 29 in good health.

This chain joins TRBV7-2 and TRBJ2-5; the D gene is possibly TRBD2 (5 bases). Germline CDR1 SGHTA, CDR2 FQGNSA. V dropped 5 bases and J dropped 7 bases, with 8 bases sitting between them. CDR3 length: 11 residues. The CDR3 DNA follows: TGTGCCAGCAGCACCGGAGGGACCCAGTACTTC. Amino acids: CASSTGGTQYF.

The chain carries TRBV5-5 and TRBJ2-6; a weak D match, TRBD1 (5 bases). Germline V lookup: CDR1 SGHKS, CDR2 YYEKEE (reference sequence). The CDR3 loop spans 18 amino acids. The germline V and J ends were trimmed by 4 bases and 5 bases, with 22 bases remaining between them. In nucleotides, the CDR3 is TGTGCCAGCAGCCCACCATTATTTTCTGGGGCGAGGGCCAACGTCCTGACTTTC. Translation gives CASSPPLFSGARANVLTF.

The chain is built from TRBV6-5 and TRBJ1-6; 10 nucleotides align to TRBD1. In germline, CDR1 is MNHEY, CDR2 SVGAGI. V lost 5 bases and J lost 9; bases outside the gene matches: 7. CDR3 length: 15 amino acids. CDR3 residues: CASSRGTGEGSPLHF. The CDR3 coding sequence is TGTGCCAGCAGTCGAGGGACAGGGGAGGGTTCACCCCTCCACTTT.

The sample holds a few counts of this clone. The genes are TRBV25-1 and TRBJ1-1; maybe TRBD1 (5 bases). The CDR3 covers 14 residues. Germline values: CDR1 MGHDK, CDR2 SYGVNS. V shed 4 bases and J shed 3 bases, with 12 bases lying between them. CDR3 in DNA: TGTGCCAGCAGTGTGGGAAGAGGGGACACTGAAGCTTTCTTT. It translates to CASSVGRGDTEAFF.

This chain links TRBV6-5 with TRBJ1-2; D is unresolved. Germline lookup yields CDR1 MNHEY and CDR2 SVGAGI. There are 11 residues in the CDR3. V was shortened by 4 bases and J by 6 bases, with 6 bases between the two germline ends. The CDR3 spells CASSSDDGYTF. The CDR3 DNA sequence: TGTGCCAGCAGTTCGGACGATGGCTACACCTTC.

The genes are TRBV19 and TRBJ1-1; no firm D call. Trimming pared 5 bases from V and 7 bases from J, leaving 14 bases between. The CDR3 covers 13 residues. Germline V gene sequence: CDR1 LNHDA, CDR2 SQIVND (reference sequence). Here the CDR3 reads CASSPRRANEAFF. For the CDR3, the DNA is TGTGCCAGTAGTCCGCGGAGGGCCAATGAAGCTTTCTTT.

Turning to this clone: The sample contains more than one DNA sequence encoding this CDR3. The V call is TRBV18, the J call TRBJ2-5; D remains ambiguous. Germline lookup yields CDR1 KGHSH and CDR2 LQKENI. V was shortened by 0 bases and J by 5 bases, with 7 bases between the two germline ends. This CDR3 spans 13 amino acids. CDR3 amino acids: CASSPPGVETQYF. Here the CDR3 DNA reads TGTGCCAGCTCACCACCGGGTGTTGAGACCCAGTACTTC. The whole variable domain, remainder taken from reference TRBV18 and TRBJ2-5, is NAGVMQNPRHLVRRRGQEARLRCSPMKGHSHVYWYRQLPEEGLKFMVYLQKENIIDESGMPKERFSAEFPKEGPSILRIQQVVRGDSAAYFCASSPPGVETQYFGPGTRLLVL.

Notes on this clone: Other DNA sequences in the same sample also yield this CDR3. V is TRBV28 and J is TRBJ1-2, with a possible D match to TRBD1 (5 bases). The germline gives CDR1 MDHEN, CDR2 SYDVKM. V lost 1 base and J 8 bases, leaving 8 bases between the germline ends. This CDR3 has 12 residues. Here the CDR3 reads CASSLFGGGYTF. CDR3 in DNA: TGTGCCAGCAGTTTATTTGGGGGAGGCTACACCTTC.

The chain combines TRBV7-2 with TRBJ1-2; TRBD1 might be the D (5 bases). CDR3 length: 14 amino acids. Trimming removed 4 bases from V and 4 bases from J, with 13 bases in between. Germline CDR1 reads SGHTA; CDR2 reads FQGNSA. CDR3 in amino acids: CASSSGPEGYGYTF. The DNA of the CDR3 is TGTGCCAGCAGCTCGGGACCAGAAGGCTATGGCTACACCTTC. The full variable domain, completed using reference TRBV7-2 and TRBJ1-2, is GAGVSQSPSNKVTEKGKDVELRCDPISGHTALYWYRQSLGQGLEFLIYFQGNSAPDKSGLPSDRFSAERTGGSVSTLTIQRTQQEDSAVYLCASSSGPEGYGYTFGSGTRLTVV.

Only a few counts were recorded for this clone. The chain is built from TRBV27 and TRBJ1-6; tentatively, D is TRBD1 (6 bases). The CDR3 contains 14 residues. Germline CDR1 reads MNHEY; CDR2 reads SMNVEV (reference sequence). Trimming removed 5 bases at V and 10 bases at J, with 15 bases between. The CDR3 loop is CASSPPTGYSPLHF. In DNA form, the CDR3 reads TGTGCCAGCAGTCCACCTACAGGGTACTCACCCCTCCACTTT.

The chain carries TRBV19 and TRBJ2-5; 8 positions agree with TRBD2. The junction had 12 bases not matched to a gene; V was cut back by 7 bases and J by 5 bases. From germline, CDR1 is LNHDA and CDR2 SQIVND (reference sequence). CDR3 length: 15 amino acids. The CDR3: CASTQRAGVRETQYF. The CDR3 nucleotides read TGTGCCAGTACCCAGCGAGCGGGAGTGCGGGAGACCCAGTACTTC.

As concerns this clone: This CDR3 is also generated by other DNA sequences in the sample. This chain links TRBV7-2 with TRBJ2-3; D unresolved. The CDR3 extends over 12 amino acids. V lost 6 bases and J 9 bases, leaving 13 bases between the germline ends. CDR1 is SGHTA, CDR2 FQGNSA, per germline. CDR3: CASSSNLGTQYF. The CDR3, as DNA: TGTGCCAGCAGTAGCAATCTGGGGACGCAGTATTTT.

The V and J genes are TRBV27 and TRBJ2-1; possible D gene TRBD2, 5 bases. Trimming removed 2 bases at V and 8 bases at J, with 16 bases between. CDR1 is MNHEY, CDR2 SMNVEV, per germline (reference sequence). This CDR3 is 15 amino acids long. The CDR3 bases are TGTGCCAGCAGTTTAAGGAGCGGTCAGCAGGATGAGCAGTTCTTC. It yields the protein CASSLRSGQQDEQFF.

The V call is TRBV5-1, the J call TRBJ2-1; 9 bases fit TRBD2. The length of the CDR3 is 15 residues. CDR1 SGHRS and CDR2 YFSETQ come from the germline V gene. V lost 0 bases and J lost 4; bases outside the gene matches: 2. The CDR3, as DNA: TGCGCCAGCAGCTTGGCTAGCGGGGATTACAATGAGCAGTTCTTC. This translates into CASSLASGDYNEQFF.

Here the CDR3 reads CASRRQGAKDTEAFF. The CDR3 coding sequence is TGTGCCAGCAGGCGACAGGGGGCTAAGGACACTGAAGCTTTCTTT. This chain uses TRBV28 with TRBJ1-1, with 10 bases that match TRBD1. The V gene's germline CDR1 is MDHEN and CDR2 SYDVKM. The CDR3 has 15 amino acids. The J segment lost 3 bases and the V segment lost 6 bases, leaving 7 bases of the junction unmatched.